This entry lists 9 T cell receptor beta chains sequenced from one sample in a study of T cells in Graves' hyperthyroidism and ophthalmopathy. TCR beta CDR3 regions were amplified from RNA transcripts. First-round RT-PCR of the TCR CDR3 relied on the HTBI primer set. MiXCR, applied by TCRdb to the multiplex PCR reads, yields one record per CDR3 protein. Found here are some 370,000 distinct CDR3 sequences, roughly an eighth of them singletons; the top ten hold approximately 29%. The sequenced sample was blood. The receptors derive from a middle-aged man with Graves' ophthalmopathy.

This clonotype was detected only once. V usage is TRBV28 and J usage is TRBJ2-3, with TRBD2 as a possible D gene (5 bases). The CDR3 loop spans 14 amino acids. Trimming removed 7 bases from V and 0 bases from J, with 11 bases in between. The germline gives CDR1 MDHEN, CDR2 SYDVKM. The CDR3 here is CASNQRYSTDTQYF. The CDR3 bases are TGTGCCAGCAACCAGCGGTATAGCACAGATACGCAGTATTTT.

The V gene is TRBV6-1, the J gene TRBJ2-3; perhaps TRBD1 as D (5 bases). Trimming removed 7 bases at V and 4 bases at J, with 15 bases between. CDR1 is MNHNS, CDR2 SASEGT, per germline. This CDR3 contains 14 residues. CDR3 DNA: TGTGCCAGCAAGCCAGGGTGGGGTTCAGATACGCAGTATTTT. It is translated as CASKPGWGSDTQYF.

In its sample, this clonotype was seen many times. V usage is TRBV30 and J usage is TRBJ2-7; D ambiguous. Trimming pared 4 bases from V and 0 bases from J, leaving 16 bases between. Germline loops: CDR1 GTSNPN, CDR2 SVGIG (reference sequence). This CDR3 contains 15 residues. The CDR3 coding sequence is TGTGCCTGGACCCAAACGCCGTCCCACTCCTACGAGCAGTACTTC. It codes for CAWTQTPSHSYEQYF.

This clonotype was seen a handful of times. V is TRBV4-1 and J is TRBJ2-1; no clear D gene. This CDR3 region has 16 residues. Germline lookup yields CDR1 MGHRA and CDR2 YSYEKL. The V end lost 1 base, the J end lost 0 bases, and 10 bases lay between the germline ends. CDR3 DNA: TGCGCCAGCAGCCAAGGAGTGCGGAGCTCCTACAATGAGCAGTTCTTC. It codes for CASSQGVRSSYNEQFF.

The V call is TRBV4-1, the J call TRBJ2-1; D call uncertain. The CDR3 is made up of 15 amino acids. Trimming cost V 1 base and J 8 bases, with 15 bases left between them. CDR1 and CDR2 from the germline V gene are MGHRA and YSYEKL. CDR3 protein: CASSQASLAWDEQFF. CDR3 nucleotide sequence: TGCGCCAGCAGCCAAGCCAGCCTGGCTTGGGATGAGCAGTTCTTC.

This clonotype was observed a handful of times. The V gene is TRBV13, the J gene TRBJ1-5, with D tentatively TRBD1 (5 bases). This CDR3 comprises 17 residues. Germline V gene lookup returns CDR1 PRHDT and CDR2 FYEKMQ (reference sequence). V was trimmed by 3 bases and J by 1 base, leaving 16 bases between them. This chain's CDR3 is CASSLNKFRGSNQPQHF. The CDR3 DNA is TGTGCCAGCAGCTTGAATAAATTCCGGGGGAGCAATCAGCCCCAGCATTTT.

Comments on this clonotype: A much more abundant neighbour one base away suggests this may be a read error. The rearrangement links TRBV2 to TRBJ2-7; TRBD1 matches at 8 bases. Germline V gene lookup returns CDR1 SNHLY and CDR2 FYNNEI. CDR3 size: 14 residues. The CDR3 region is CASSVGTGTYGQYF. The CDR3 bases are TGTGCCAGCAGTGTAGGGACAGGAACCTACGGGCAGTACTTC.

The sample holds many counts of this clonotype. The chain combines TRBV2 with TRBJ2-5; 8 bases align to TRBD2. Germline values: CDR1 SNHLY, CDR2 FYNNEI. V lost 0 bases to trimming and J lost 1 base; unmatched junction nucleotides: 13. The length of the CDR3 is 19 residues. CDR3 coding DNA: TGTGCCAGCAGTGAAGCCAGCGGGAGAGTTGGGGGGATCCAAGAGACCCAGTACTTC. Its translation is CASSEASGRVGGIQETQYF.

This clonotype has at least ten counts. V usage is TRBV18 and J usage is TRBJ2-3; TRBD1 might be the D (6 bases). V lost 1 base to trimming and J lost 1 base, with 9 bases between them. Germline V lookup: CDR1 KGHSH, CDR2 LQKENI. The CDR3 runs 15 residues. CDR3 DNA sequence: TGTGCCAGCTCACCACAGGGGGTGGGCACAGATACGCAGTATTTT. It specifies CASSPQGVGTDTQYF.